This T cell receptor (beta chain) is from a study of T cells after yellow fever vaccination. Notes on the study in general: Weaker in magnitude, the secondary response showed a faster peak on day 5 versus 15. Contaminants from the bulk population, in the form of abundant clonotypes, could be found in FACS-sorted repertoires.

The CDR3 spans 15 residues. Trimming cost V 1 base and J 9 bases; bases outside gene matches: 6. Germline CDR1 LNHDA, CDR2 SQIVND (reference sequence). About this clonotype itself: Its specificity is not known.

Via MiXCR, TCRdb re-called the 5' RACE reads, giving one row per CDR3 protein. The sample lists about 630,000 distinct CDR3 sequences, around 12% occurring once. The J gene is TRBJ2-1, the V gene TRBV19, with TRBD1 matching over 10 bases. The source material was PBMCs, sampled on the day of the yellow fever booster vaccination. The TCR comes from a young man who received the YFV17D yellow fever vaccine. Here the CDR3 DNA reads TGTGCCAGTAGTATAGTGCGGGACAGGGGTACTGAGCAGTTCTTC. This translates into CASSIVRDRGTEQFF.